These 15 T cell receptor beta chains originate from one sample sequenced in a study of early T cells in non-severe SARS-CoV-2 infection. TCRdb passed the 5' RACE reads through MiXCR, listing each CDR3 protein once. This table holds fewer than 70,000 distinct CDR3 sequences, 10% to 15% found once. Sequencing was carried out using whole blood. The receptors were sampled from an adult who was a healthcare worker with PCR-confirmed SARS-CoV-2 infection or an uninfected control (not recorded which).

This clonotype has more than one count but fewer than ten. The chain links TRBV24-1 to TRBJ2-3; D is ambiguous. Germline V gene sequence: CDR1 KGHDR, CDR2 SFDVKD. Trimming removed 5 bases at V and 0 bases at J, with 11 bases between. The CDR3 has 15 residues. The CDR3 DNA follows: TGTGCCACCAGTGTGCGAACGGAGAGCACAGATACGCAGTATTTT. It translates to CATSVRTESTDTQYF.

This clonotype was seen ten or more times. The chain links TRBV18 to TRBJ1-5; unclear D gene. The CDR3 is 12 amino acids. Germline values: CDR1 KGHSH, CDR2 LQKENI. Deletions cut 8 bases from V and 4 bases from J, with 9 bases between. The CDR3 DNA follows: TGTGCCAGCGCCGTAGGGAATCAGCCCCAGCATTTT. Protein sequence: CASAVGNQPQHF.

Ten or more counts support this clonotype. The V gene is TRBV2, the J gene TRBJ2-1, with D maybe TRBD2 (5 bases). The CDR3 consists of 13 residues. Trimming took 6 bases from V and 6 from J, leaving 12 bases between them. Germline values: CDR1 SNHLY, CDR2 FYNNEI. DNA for the CDR3: TGTGCCAGCAGGGGAGTTCTAGGCAATGAGCAGTTCTTC. Its translation is CASRGVLGNEQFF.

This clonotype is judged medium-sized. One end of the junction does not line up with germline, which may come from a read error. The chain recombines TRBV28 with TRBJ2-7, with D possibly TRBD1 on 6 matching bases. The CDR3 is 11 amino acids. Germline CDR1 MDHEN, CDR2 SYDVKM. The CDR3 here is CASRTMTGVCF. CDR3 sequence (DNA): TGTGCCAGCAGGACGATGACAGGTGTGTGCTTC.

The rearrangement links TRBV6-1 to TRBJ1-2; D not resolved. The V end was cut by 2 bases, the J end by 1 base, with 5 bases between. The CDR3 sequence is 13 residues long. The germline CDR1 and CDR2 sequences are MNHNS and SASEGT. The CDR3 nucleotides read TGTGCCAGCAGTGAATCAAGTAACTATGGCTACACCTTC. It codes for CASSESSNYGYTF.

The sample holds many counts of this clonotype. The CDR3 nucleotides are TGTGCCAGTAGTATAGCGGGTAACTATGGCTACACCTTC. Amino acid sequence: CASSIAGNYGYTF. This chain connects TRBV19 to TRBJ1-2; no definite D call. This CDR3 has 13 residues. V dropped 1 base and J dropped 1 base, with 4 bases sitting between them. Germline V gene lookup returns CDR1 LNHDA and CDR2 SQIVND (reference sequence).

This clonotype has a count of ten or more. V is TRBV11-2 and J is TRBJ2-5, with 7 bases matching TRBD1. V dropped 5 bases and J dropped 5; count of bases not matched to a gene: 14. Germline V gene data show CDR1 as SGHAT and CDR2 as FQNNGV. The CDR3 covers 16 residues. The CDR3 here is CASSRTPQGVFETQYF. The CDR3 bases are TGTGCCAGCAGCCGGACCCCGCAGGGGGTGTTTGAGACCCAGTACTTC.

In its sample, this clonotype was seen a few times. This chain connects TRBV12-3 or TRBV12-4 to TRBJ2-1; 11 nucleotides agree with TRBD2. The ends lost 5 bases at V and 7 bases at J; junction bases unmatched: 7. CDR3 length: 15 amino acids. The CDR3 sequence: CASSRSRTSGNEQFF. For the CDR3, the DNA is TGTGCCAGCAGTAGGTCAAGGACTAGCGGGAATGAGCAGTTCTTC.

There are a few counts of this clonotype. The rearrangement uses TRBV9 and TRBJ2-7; no clear D. Germline CDR1 and CDR2: SGDLS and YYNGEE. The CDR3 consists of 14 residues. The V gene lost 0 bases and the J gene lost 5 bases, with 12 bases spanning the gap. The CDR3 nucleotides are TGTGCCAGCAGCGTAGGTCCGGAGACCAACGAGCAGTACTTC. It yields the protein CASSVGPETNEQYF. The whole variable domain, filled in from reference TRBV9 and TRBJ2-7, reads DSGVTQTPKHLITATGQRVTLRCSPRSGDLSVYWYQQSLDQGLQFLIQYYNGEERAKGNILERFSAQQFPDLHSELNLSSLELGDSALYFCASSVGPETNEQYFGPGTRLTVT.

This clonotype was seen a handful of times. V and J are TRBV30 and TRBJ1-2, with a weak D call TRBD1 (5 bases). In germline, CDR1 is GTSNPN, CDR2 SVGIG (reference sequence). The CDR3 has 11 amino acids. Trimming removed 7 bases from V and 6 bases from J, with 12 bases in between. The CDR3 is CASAGTHGYTF. The CDR3 bases are TGTGCCTCGGCCGGGACCCATGGCTACACCTTC.

This clonotype appeared many times. CDR3 protein: CSARLADYEQYF. The CDR3 DNA sequence: TGCAGTGCTAGGTTAGCGGACTACGAGCAGTACTTC. The chain employs TRBV20-1 and TRBJ2-7, with a weak D call TRBD2 (6 bases). The CDR3 sequence is 12 residues long. The germline V gene encodes CDR1 DFQATT and CDR2 SNEGSKA (reference sequence). Deletions cut 3 bases from V and 3 bases from J, with 9 bases between.

This chain connects TRBV7-9 to TRBJ2-5; D unclear. Germline V CDR1 and CDR2: SEHNR, FQNEAQ (reference sequence). The CDR3 runs 15 residues. Deletions cut 2 bases from V and 2 bases from J, with 12 bases between. The CDR3: CASSLSRQAQETQYF. The CDR3 nucleotides are TGTGCCAGCAGCTTATCTCGCCAGGCTCAAGAGACCCAGTACTTC.

In this sample, this clonotype turned up many times. The chain combines TRBV5-6 with TRBJ1-3; no clear D. From germline, CDR1 is SGHDT and CDR2 YYEEEE. Trimming removed 4 bases from V and 0 bases from J, with 14 bases in between. The CDR3 has 16 amino acids. The CDR3 DNA follows: TGTGCCAGCAGCGGCTACACTGACTACTCTGGAAACACCATATATTTT. Translating it yields CASSGYTDYSGNTIYF.

The J gene is TRBJ2-7, the V gene TRBV9; 9 bases agree with TRBD2. Looked up from germline, CDR1 is SGDLS and CDR2 is YYNGEE. CDR3 length: 14 residues. Germline trimming cut 4 bases from V and 5 bases from J; bases unmatched to any gene: 7. CDR3 DNA: TGTGCCAGCAGCTCTAGCGGGACTTTGAACGAGCAGTACTTC. Amino acid sequence: CASSSSGTLNEQYF.

The CDR3 DNA reads TGTGCTAGTGGTTTCTCCGGGGGCGGGCAGCCCCAGCATTTT. It yields the protein CASGFSGGGQPQHF. J is TRBJ1-5 and V is TRBV12-5, with TRBD1 as a possible D gene (6 bases). Germline V lookup: CDR1 LGHNT, CDR2 FRNRAP. The CDR3 is made up of 14 amino acids. Trimming cost V 3 bases and J 7 bases, with 13 bases left between them.